This TCR beta chain came from a study of Tregs in tolerant kidney transplant recipients. Profiling relied on immunoSEQ multiplex PCR, and the TCRdb table lists in-frame clones only, not all of them. The table lists approximately 99,000 clones, around 90% of them singletons. The CDR3 covers 15 residues. After removal of 2 bases from V and 7 bases from J, the junction contained 3 bases not matched to a gene. Germline lookup yields CDR1 LNHDA and CDR2 SQIVND (reference sequence). V usage is TRBV19 and J usage is TRBJ2-2; 11 bases agree with TRBD2. Sequencing used CD4+ T cells from blood, obtained before the transplant. The TCR sequence derives from a human donor who received a combined kidney and bone marrow transplant. The CDR3 nucleotides are TGTGCCAGTAGTATACCGACTAGCGGGGTCGGGGAGCTGTTTTTT. Amino acids: CASSIPTSGVGELFF.